This T cell receptor beta chain is drawn from a study of CD8+CD57+ T cells in acquired aplastic anemia. Turning to the study itself: Each DNA sample taken from sorted CD4+ and CD8+ cells came to 3.2 ug on average. The study obtained 10 million to 12 million reads on average for CD4+ cells from healthy donors. Study-wide results and limits: Patients and controls turned out to have more than 25 CD8+ CDR3 sequences in common.

This clonotype was seen repeatedly, ten times or more. The antigen is unknown. Genomic DNA, the template, was used for profiling of the TCR beta VDJ and CDR3. A single record per CDR3 protein comes from TCRdb applying MiXCR to the reads. The table shows about 160,000 distinct CDR3 sequences, with around 45% occurring only once. This receptor was taken from a human donor in good health. Sequencing was carried out using sorted CD4+, CD8+, or CD8+CD57+ T cells (not recorded which) from PBMCs.

The CDR3 region is CSARGGTSYEQYF. The CDR3 DNA is TGCAGTGCTAGGGGTGGGACCTCCTACGAGCAGTACTTC. This chain uses TRBV20-1 with TRBJ2-7; D may correspond to TRBD1 or TRBD2 (5 bases each). V lost 3 bases, J lost 0 bases, and 9 bases lay in between. The germline V gene has CDR1 DFQATT and CDR2 SNEGSKA (reference sequence). The CDR3 length is 13 residues.